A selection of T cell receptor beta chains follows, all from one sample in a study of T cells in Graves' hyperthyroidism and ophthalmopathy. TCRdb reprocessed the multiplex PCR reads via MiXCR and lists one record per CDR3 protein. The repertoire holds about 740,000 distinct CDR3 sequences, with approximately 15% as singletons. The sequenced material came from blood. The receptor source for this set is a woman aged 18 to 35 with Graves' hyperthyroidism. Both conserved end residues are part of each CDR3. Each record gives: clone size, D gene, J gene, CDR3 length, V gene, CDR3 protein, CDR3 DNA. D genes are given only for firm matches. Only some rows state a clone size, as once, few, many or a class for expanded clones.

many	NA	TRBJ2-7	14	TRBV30	CAWSGGGVSYEQYF	TGTGCCTGGAGTGGAGGCGGAGTCTCCTACGAGCAGTACTTC
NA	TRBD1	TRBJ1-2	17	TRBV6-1	CASSLITGTGNAYGYTF	TGTGCCAGCAGCCTGATTACCGGGACAGGTAACGCCTATGGCTACACCTTC
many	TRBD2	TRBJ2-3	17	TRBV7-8	CASSYEVGGRGTDTQYF	TGTGCCAGCAGCTACGAAGTGGGCGGGAGAGGCACAGATACGCAGTATTTT
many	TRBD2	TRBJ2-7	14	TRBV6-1	CASRRSGTSHEQYF	TGTGCCAGCAGACGTTCCGGGACTAGTCACGAGCAGTACTTC
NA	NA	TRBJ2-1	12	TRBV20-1	CSASPGINEQFF	TGCAGTGCTAGTCCGGGGATCAATGAGCAGTTCTTC
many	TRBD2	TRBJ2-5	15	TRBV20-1	CSASSLAGAGETQYF	TGCAGTGCTAGCTCGCTAGCGGGAGCCGGAGAGACCCAGTACTTC
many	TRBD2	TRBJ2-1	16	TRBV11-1	CASSPMSAGAYNEQFF	TGTGCCAGCAGCCCAATGTCAGCGGGAGCTTACAATGAGCAGTTCTTC
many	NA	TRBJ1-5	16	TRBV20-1	CSARDKLGSGNQPQHF	TGCAGTGCTAGAGATAAACTTGGGTCAGGCAATCAGCCCCAGCATTTT
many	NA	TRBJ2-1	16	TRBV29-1	CSADQERGGSYNEQFF	TGCAGCGCTGACCAGGAGCGAGGGGGCTCCTACAATGAGCAGTTCTTC
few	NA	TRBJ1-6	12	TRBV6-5	CASSYYNSPLHF	TGTGCCAGCAGTTACTATAATTCACCCCTCCACTTT
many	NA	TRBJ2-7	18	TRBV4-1	CASSQEPLVGGGTYEQYF	TGCGCCAGCAGCCAAGAACCCCTGGTGGGTGGCGGAACCTACGAGCAGTACTTC
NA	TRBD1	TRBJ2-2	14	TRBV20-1	CSAMDRVTAGELFF	TGCAGTGCTATGGACAGGGTGACGGCCGGGGAGCTGTTTTTT
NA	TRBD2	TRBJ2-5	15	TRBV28	CASSLSGTSAPSEYF	TGTGCCAGCAGTTTGTCCGGGACTAGCGCCCCGTCGGAGTACTTC
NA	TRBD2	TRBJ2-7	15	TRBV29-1	CSVRRTSVFSYEQYF	TGCAGCGTTCGAAGGACTAGCGTATTCTCCTACGAGCAGTACTTC
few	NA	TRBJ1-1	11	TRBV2	CASKRDTEAFF	TGTGCCAGCAAGAGGGACACTGAAGCTTTCTTT
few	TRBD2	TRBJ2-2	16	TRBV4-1	CASSQVGTSRTGELFF	TGCGCCAGCAGCCAAGTTGGGACTAGCAGAACCGGGGAGCTGTTTTTT
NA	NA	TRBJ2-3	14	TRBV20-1	CSARAGGGPDTQYF	TGCAGTGCTAGAGCAGGGGGGGGCCCAGATACGCAGTATTTT
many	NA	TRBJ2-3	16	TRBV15	CATSSEGGSSTDTQYF	TGTGCCACCAGCAGTGAGGGTGGGTCAAGCACAGATACGCAGTATTTT
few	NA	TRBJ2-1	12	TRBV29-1	CSVVGSRNEQFF	TGCAGCGTTGTGGGTAGTAGGAATGAGCAGTTCTTC
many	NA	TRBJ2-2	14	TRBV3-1	CASSQDRTTGELFF	TGTGCCAGCAGCCAAGATCGGACCACCGGGGAGCTGTTTTTT